This record looks at one TCR beta chain sequence and its context. The sample originates from a study of beta chain features in type 1 diabetes. CDR1 is SGHDN, CDR2 FVKESK, per germline. The CDR3 has 14 residues. The V and J ends lost 3 bases and 1 base respectively, with 9 bases between them. Cells sorted by CD45RO/CCR7/CD25/CD127/CD95/CD27 comprised CD4+ naive, central memory, regulatory and stem cell-like memory cells. cDNA synthesis used the whole RNA isolate, giving expressed TCRB sequences. TCRdb's table, derived via immunoSEQ multiplex PCR, lists solely in-frame clones and lacks some. Of about 220,000 clones listed, approximately 11% are singletons.

Sequenced input: central memory CD4+ T cells from blood. This TCR was recovered from a man between 18 and 35 years old in good health. V and J are TRBV14 and TRBJ1-2; a weak D match, TRBD1 (5 bases). Here the CDR3 DNA reads TGTGCCAGCAGCCACGACAGACGTAACTATGGCTACACCTTC. It translates to CASSHDRRNYGYTF.